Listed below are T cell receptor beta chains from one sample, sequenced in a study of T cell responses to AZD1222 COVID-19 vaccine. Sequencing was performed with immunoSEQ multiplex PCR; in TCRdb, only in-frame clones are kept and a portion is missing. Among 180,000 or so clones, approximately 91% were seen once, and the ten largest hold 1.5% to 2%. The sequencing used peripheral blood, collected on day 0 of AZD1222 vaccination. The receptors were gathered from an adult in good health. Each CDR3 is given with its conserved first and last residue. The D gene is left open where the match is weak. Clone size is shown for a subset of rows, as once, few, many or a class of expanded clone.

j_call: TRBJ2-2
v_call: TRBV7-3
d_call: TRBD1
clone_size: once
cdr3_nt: TGTGCCAGCAGCCGACAGGGGGCGTCCACCGGGGAGCTGTTTTTT
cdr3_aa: CASSRQGASTGELFF

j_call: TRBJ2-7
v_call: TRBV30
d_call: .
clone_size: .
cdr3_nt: TGTGCCTGGAGTCTTACCTACGAGCAGTACTTC
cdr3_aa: CAWSLTYEQYF

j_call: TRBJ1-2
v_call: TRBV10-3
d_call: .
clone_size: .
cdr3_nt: TGTGCCCACTCCGAAGGGGGTTATGGCTACACCTTC
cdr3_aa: CAHSEGGYGYTF

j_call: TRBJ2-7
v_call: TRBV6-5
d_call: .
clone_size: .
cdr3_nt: TGTGCCAGCAGTTACTCCCCCTCCTACGAGCAGTACTTC
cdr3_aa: CASSYSPSYEQYF

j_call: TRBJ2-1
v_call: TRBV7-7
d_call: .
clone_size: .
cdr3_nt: TGTGCTAGCAGCTTAGGCGGGAAAAACAATGAGCAGTTCTTC
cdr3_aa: CASSLGGKNNEQFF

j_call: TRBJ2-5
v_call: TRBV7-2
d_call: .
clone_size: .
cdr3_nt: TGTGCCAGCAGCTTACGGATGGGGGAGACCCAGTACTTC
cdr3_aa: CASSLRMGETQYF

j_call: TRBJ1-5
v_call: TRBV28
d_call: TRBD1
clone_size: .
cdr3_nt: TGTGCCAGCAGAGAACAGGGGGTGGAGAATCAGCCCCAGCATTTT
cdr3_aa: CASREQGVENQPQHF

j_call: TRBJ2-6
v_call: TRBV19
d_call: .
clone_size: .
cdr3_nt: TGTGCCAGCAGCTCTGGGGCCAACGTCCTGACTTTC
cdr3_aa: CASSSGANVLTF

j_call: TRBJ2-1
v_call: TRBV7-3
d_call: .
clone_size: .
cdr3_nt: TGTGCCAGCAGCTCGAACGGGGGGCCCAACAATGAGCAGTTCTTC
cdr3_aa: CASSSNGGPNNEQFF

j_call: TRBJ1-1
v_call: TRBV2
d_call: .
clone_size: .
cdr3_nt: TGTGCCAGCAGGGGGGGGGTCATGAACACTGAAGCTTTCTTT
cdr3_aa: CASRGGVMNTEAFF

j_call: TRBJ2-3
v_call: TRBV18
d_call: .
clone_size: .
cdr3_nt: TGTGCCAGCTCACCAAACGGGGGGCGCGCCACAGATACGCAGTATTTT
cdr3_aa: CASSPNGGRATDTQYF

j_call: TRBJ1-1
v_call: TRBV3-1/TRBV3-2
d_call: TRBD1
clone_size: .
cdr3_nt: TGTGCCAGCAGCCAAGGGGACAGGGGTTTGAACACTGAAGCTTTCTTT
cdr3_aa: CASSQGDRGLNTEAFF

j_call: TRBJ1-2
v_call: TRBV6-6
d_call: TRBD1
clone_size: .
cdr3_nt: TGTGCCAGCAGTGACCGGACAGGGCCGAACTATGGCTACACCTTC
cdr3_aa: CASSDRTGPNYGYTF

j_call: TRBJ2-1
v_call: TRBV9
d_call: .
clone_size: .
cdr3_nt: TGTGCCAGCAGCGTAGATGGCCGTCCCTACAATGAGCAGTTCTTC
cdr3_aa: CASSVDGRPYNEQFF

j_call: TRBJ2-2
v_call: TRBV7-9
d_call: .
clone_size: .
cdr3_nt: TGTGCCAGCAGCTTCGCGGGGACCACCGGGGAGCTGTTTTTT
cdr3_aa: CASSFAGTTGELFF